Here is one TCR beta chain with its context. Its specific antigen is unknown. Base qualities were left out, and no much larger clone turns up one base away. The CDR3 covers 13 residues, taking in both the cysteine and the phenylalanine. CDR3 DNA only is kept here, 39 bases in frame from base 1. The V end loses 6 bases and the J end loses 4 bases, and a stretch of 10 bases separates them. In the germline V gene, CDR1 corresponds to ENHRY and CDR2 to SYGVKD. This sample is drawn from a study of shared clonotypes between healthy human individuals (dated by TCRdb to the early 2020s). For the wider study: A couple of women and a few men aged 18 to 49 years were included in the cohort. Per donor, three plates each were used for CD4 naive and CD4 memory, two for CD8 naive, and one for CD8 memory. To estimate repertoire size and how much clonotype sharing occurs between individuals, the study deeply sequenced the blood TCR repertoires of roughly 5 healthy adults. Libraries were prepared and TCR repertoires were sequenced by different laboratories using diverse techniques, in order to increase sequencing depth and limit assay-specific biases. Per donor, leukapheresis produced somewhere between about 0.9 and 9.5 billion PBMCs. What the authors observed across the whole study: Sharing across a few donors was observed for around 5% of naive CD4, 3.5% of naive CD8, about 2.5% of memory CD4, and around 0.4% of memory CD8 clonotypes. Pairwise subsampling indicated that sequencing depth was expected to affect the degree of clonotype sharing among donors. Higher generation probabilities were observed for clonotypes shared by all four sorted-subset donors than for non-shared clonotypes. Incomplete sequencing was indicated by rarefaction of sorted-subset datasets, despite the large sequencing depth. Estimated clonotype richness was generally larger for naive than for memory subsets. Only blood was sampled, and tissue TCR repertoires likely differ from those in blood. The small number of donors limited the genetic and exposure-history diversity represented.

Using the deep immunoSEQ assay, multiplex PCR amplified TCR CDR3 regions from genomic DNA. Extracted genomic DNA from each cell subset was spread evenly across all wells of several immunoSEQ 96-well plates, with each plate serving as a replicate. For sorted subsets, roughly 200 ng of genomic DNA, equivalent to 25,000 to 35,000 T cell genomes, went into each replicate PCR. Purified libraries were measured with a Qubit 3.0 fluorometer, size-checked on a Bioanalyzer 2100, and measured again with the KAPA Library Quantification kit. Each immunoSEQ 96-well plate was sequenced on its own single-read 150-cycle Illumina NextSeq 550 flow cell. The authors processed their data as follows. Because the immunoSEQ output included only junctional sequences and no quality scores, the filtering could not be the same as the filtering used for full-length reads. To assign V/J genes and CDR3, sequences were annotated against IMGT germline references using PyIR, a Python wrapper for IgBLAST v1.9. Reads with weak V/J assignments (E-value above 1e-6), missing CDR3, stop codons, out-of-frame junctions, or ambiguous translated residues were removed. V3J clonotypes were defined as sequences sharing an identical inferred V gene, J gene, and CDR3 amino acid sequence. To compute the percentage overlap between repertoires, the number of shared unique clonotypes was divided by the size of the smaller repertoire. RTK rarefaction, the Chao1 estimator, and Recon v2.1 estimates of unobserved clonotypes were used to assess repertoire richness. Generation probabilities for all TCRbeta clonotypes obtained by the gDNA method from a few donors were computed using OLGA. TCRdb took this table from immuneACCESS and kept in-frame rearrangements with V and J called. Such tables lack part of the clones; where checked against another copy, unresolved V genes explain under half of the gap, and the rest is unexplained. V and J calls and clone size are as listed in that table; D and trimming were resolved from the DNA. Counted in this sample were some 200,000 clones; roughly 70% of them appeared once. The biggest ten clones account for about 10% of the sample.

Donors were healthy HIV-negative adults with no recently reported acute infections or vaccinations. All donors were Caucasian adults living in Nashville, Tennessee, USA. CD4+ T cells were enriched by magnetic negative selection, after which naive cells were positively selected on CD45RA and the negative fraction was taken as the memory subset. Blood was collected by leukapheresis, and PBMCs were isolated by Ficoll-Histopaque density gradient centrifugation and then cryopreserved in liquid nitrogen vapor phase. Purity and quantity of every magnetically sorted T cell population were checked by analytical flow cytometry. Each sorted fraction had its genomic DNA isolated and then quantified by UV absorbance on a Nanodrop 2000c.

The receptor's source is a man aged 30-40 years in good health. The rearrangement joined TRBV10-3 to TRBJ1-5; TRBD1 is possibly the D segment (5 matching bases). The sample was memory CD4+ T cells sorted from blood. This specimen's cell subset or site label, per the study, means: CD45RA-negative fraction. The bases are TGTGCCATCAGGGAGACAGTGAATCAGCCCCAGCATTTT. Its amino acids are CAIRETVNQPQHF.